The following is a T cell receptor (beta chain) sequence with its context. Its antigen remains unknown. The sample belongs to a study of cytomegalovirus exposure and HLA in healthy donors. Findings and caveats of the study: Across donors, presence/absence analyses took sequencing depth to be roughly uniform. The listing of roughly 160 TCR beta chains classed them as cytomegalovirus-associated. Later analysis identified about 15,000 TCR beta sequences associated with HLA alleles, using a false discovery rate threshold of 0.05.

60 Vbeta and 13 Jbeta primers were used in PCR. Repertoires were generated with immunoSEQ multiplex PCR, while TCRdb's copy carries only in-frame clones and drops some. This table holds about 41,000 clones. Germline-derived CDR1 and CDR2 are SGDLS and YYNGEE. The V gene lost 3 bases and the J gene lost 6 bases, with 17 bases spanning the gap. CDR3 length: 15 amino acids. Healthy bone marrow donors made up the donors. J is TRBJ2-3 and V is TRBV9, with D possibly TRBD2 on 6 matching bases. The specimen was PBMCs. This TCR was sampled from a man aged 25 to 45 in good health and CMV-seronegative. DNA of the CDR3: TGTGCCAGCAGCGGGGGGACTGTAACCGCGGATACGCAGTATTTT. Amino acids: CASSGGTVTADTQYF.